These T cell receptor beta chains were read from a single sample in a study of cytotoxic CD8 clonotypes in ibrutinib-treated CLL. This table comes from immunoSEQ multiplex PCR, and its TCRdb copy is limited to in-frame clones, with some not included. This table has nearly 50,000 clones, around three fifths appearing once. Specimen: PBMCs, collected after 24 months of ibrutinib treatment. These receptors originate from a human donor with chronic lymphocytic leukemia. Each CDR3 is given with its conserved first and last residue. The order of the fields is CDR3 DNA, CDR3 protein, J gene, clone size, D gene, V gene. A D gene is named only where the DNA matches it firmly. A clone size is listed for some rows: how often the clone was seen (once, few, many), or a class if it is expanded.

CDR3nt: TGTGCCAGCAGCGGACAATCCATAAATCAGCCCCAGCATTTT; CDR3aa: CASSGQSINQPQHF; j_gene: TRBJ1-5; abundance: -; d_gene: -; v_gene: TRBV6-6
CDR3nt: TGTGCCAGCAGCCTGGGCCAGGGGAGGAATTCACCCCTCCACTTT; CDR3aa: CASSLGQGRNSPLHF; j_gene: TRBJ1-6; abundance: few; d_gene: -; v_gene: TRBV7-9
CDR3nt: TGTGCCAGCAGCCTTCGCCGCCCAGGGGATAATTCACCCCTCCACTTT; CDR3aa: CASSLRRPGDNSPLHF; j_gene: TRBJ1-6; abundance: -; d_gene: -; v_gene: TRBV7-8
CDR3nt: TGTGCCAGTAGTACCAGGACAGGGGGCGTTTCCTATAATTCACCCCTCCACTTT; CDR3aa: CASSTRTGGVSYNSPLHF; j_gene: TRBJ1-6; abundance: -; d_gene: TRBD1; v_gene: TRBV19
CDR3nt: TGTGCCAGCAGCTTGAGCCAGGGCACAGATACGCAGTATTTT; CDR3aa: CASSLSQGTDTQYF; j_gene: TRBJ2-3; abundance: -; d_gene: -; v_gene: TRBV11-3
CDR3nt: TGTGCCAGCAGCTGGGGGGGGACTGGGGCCAACGTCCTGACTTTC; CDR3aa: CASSWGGTGANVLTF; j_gene: TRBJ2-6; abundance: few; d_gene: TRBD2; v_gene: TRBV7-6
CDR3nt: TGTGCCAGCAGCGCCCGGAGGGATACGCTGTTTTTT; CDR3aa: CASSARRDTLFF; j_gene: TRBJ1-4; abundance: once; d_gene: -; v_gene: TRBV11-2
CDR3nt: TGCAGCGCTGTTTCAACTGGAAACACCATATATTTT; CDR3aa: CSAVSTGNTIYF; j_gene: TRBJ1-3; abundance: -; d_gene: -; v_gene: TRBV29-1
CDR3nt: TGTGCCAGCAGCTCGGACGGGAATTCACCCCTCCACTTT; CDR3aa: CASSSDGNSPLHF; j_gene: TRBJ1-6; abundance: few; d_gene: -; v_gene: TRBV7-8
CDR3nt: TGTGCCAGTAGGAATTATAATTCACCCCTCCACTTT; CDR3aa: CASRNYNSPLHF; j_gene: TRBJ1-6; abundance: -; d_gene: -; v_gene: TRBV19
CDR3nt: TGTGCCAGCAGTCCCCACGGAAGAGGGGCCAACGTCCTGACTTTC; CDR3aa: CASSPHGRGANVLTF; j_gene: TRBJ2-6; abundance: once; d_gene: -; v_gene: TRBV6-5
CDR3nt: TGTGCCAGCCAAAAAAATGAAAAACTGTTTTTT; CDR3aa: CASQKNEKLFF; j_gene: TRBJ1-4; abundance: -; d_gene: -; v_gene: TRBV2
CDR3nt: TGTGCCAGCAGTTCAGACAGGGTAGGATCACCCCTCCACTTT; CDR3aa: CASSSDRVGSPLHF; j_gene: TRBJ1-6; abundance: few; d_gene: TRBD1; v_gene: TRBV2
CDR3nt: TGCGCCAGCAGCTTCGGTAGTGGTTCTACCGGGGAGCTGTTTTTT; CDR3aa: CASSFGSGSTGELFF; j_gene: TRBJ2-2; abundance: -; d_gene: -; v_gene: TRBV5-1
CDR3nt: TGCGCCAGCAGCTTGCGGCAGGTCAACACTGAAGCTTTCTTT; CDR3aa: CASSLRQVNTEAFF; j_gene: TRBJ1-1; abundance: few; d_gene: -; v_gene: TRBV5-1
CDR3nt: TGTGCCATCAGTGAGTCGTGGAGGGGGGGGACCTACGAGCAGTACTTC; CDR3aa: CAISESWRGGTYEQYF; j_gene: TRBJ2-7; abundance: -; d_gene: -; v_gene: TRBV10-3
CDR3nt: TGCGCCAGCAGCCTAGACAGGGGACAGAGGAGCTCCTACGAGCAGTACTTC; CDR3aa: CASSLDRGQRSSYEQYF; j_gene: TRBJ2-7; abundance: -; d_gene: TRBD1; v_gene: TRBV10-1
CDR3nt: TGTGCCAGCAGCCTCCGGGGTTCTGGAAACACCATATATTTT; CDR3aa: CASSLRGSGNTIYF; j_gene: TRBJ1-3; abundance: -; d_gene: -; v_gene: TRBV13
CDR3nt: TGTGCCAGCAGCTTAGCGGGGGGGCCCGGCACTGAAGCTTTCTTT; CDR3aa: CASSLAGGPGTEAFF; j_gene: TRBJ1-1; abundance: -; d_gene: -; v_gene: TRBV7-6
CDR3nt: TGTGCCAGCAGTGAAGGGACAGGAGGCAATGAGCAGTTCTTC; CDR3aa: CASSEGTGGNEQFF; j_gene: TRBJ2-1; abundance: -; d_gene: TRBD1; v_gene: TRBV6-1
CDR3nt: TGTGCCAGCAGCGGGACAGGGTTGTACAATGAGCAGTTCTTC; CDR3aa: CASSGTGLYNEQFF; j_gene: TRBJ2-1; abundance: -; d_gene: TRBD1; v_gene: TRBV5-6
CDR3nt: TGTGCCACCACTATCGGTGGGGGCACAGATACGCAGTATTTT; CDR3aa: CATTIGGGTDTQYF; j_gene: TRBJ2-3; abundance: -; d_gene: -; v_gene: TRBV15
CDR3nt: TGTGCCAGACCGGACAGGAGTCCCTACGAGCAGTACTTC; CDR3aa: CARPDRSPYEQYF; j_gene: TRBJ2-7; abundance: -; d_gene: TRBD1; v_gene: TRBV6-5
CDR3nt: TGTGCCAGCAGTGATACGGGGGTAGTACGAAAGACCCAGTACTTC; CDR3aa: CASSDTGVVRKTQYF; j_gene: TRBJ2-5; abundance: -; d_gene: -; v_gene: TRBV6-1
CDR3nt: TGCGCCAGCAGCTTGTCGGTCCTTAACTATGGCTACACCTTC; CDR3aa: CASSLSVLNYGYTF; j_gene: TRBJ1-2; abundance: -; d_gene: -; v_gene: TRBV5-1
CDR3nt: TGTGCCATCAGTGAGTCGATCGGGAACACTGAAGCTTTCTTT; CDR3aa: CAISESIGNTEAFF; j_gene: TRBJ1-1; abundance: -; d_gene: -; v_gene: TRBV10-3
CDR3nt: TGTGCCAGCAGTTCAACGTGGGGGAAGGGACAAGAGACCCAGTACTTC; CDR3aa: CASSSTWGKGQETQYF; j_gene: TRBJ2-5; abundance: -; d_gene: -; v_gene: TRBV5-4
CDR3nt: TGTGCCAGCAGCTTAGATCGGCGCAGGAGAGATACGCAGTATTTT; CDR3aa: CASSLDRRRRDTQYF; j_gene: TRBJ2-3; abundance: -; d_gene: -; v_gene: TRBV11-2
CDR3nt: TGTGCCAGCGCCGGGACGGCTGAAGCTTTCTTT; CDR3aa: CASAGTAEAFF; j_gene: TRBJ1-1; abundance: medium-sized; d_gene: -; v_gene: TRBV13
CDR3nt: TGTGCCAGCAGTGGGGGTGATACGCAGTATTTT; CDR3aa: CASSGGDTQYF; j_gene: TRBJ2-3; abundance: once; d_gene: -; v_gene: TRBV2
CDR3nt: TGTGCCAGCAGTTTTGACAGGAGAGCCAATCAGCCCCAGCATTTT; CDR3aa: CASSFDRRANQPQHF; j_gene: TRBJ1-5; abundance: -; d_gene: -; v_gene: TRBV6-5
CDR3nt: TGCGCCAGCAGCTTGACGGCCGGGACAGTAGCAACCTACGAGCAGTACTTC; CDR3aa: CASSLTAGTVATYEQYF; j_gene: TRBJ2-7; abundance: once; d_gene: TRBD1; v_gene: TRBV5-1
CDR3nt: TGTTACCCACCCGGGGGCTACGAGCAGTACTTC; CDR3aa: CYPPGGYEQYF; j_gene: TRBJ2-7; abundance: many; d_gene: -; v_gene: TRBV21-1
CDR3nt: TGCGCCAGCAGCCAAACAGGGCCGAGCTCTGGAAACACCATATATTTT; CDR3aa: CASSQTGPSSGNTIYF; j_gene: TRBJ1-3; abundance: few; d_gene: -; v_gene: TRBV5-1
CDR3nt: TGTGCCAGCAGCACACGAAGGGGCAGGAGCTACGAGCAGTACTTC; CDR3aa: CASSTRRGRSYEQYF; j_gene: TRBJ2-7; abundance: -; d_gene: -; v_gene: TRBV7-8
CDR3nt: TGCAGCGCTGTAGGGTCTGTATCCTACGAGCAGTACTTC; CDR3aa: CSAVGSVSYEQYF; j_gene: TRBJ2-7; abundance: -; d_gene: -; v_gene: TRBV29-1
CDR3nt: TGTGCCACCAGTCACCGGGGACTAGAACGCTCCTACGAGCAGTACTTC; CDR3aa: CATSHRGLERSYEQYF; j_gene: TRBJ2-7; abundance: -; d_gene: TRBD2; v_gene: TRBV15
CDR3nt: TGTGCCACCAGCAGAGAAACAGGGAAGACCTACGAGCAGTACTTC; CDR3aa: CATSRETGKTYEQYF; j_gene: TRBJ2-7; abundance: -; d_gene: -; v_gene: TRBV15
CDR3nt: TGTGCCAGCAGCGTAAGTGTCTCGGTTGAAGAGACCCAGTACTTC; CDR3aa: CASSVSVSVEETQYF; j_gene: TRBJ2-5; abundance: -; d_gene: -; v_gene: TRBV9
CDR3nt: TGCGCCAGCAGCCTCCCGAGACAGGGCCAGTGGCTCTACGAGCAGTACTTC; CDR3aa: CASSLPRQGQWLYEQYF; j_gene: TRBJ2-7; abundance: few; d_gene: TRBD1; v_gene: TRBV5-1
CDR3nt: TGTGCCAGCAGTGGGTATGTCGGTGATACGCAGTATTTT; CDR3aa: CASSGYVGDTQYF; j_gene: TRBJ2-3; abundance: once; d_gene: -; v_gene: TRBV2
CDR3nt: TGTGCCAGCAGTCAGGGACAGGGGTTCGATGGCTACACCTTC; CDR3aa: CASSQGQGFDGYTF; j_gene: TRBJ1-2; abundance: -; d_gene: TRBD1; v_gene: TRBV6-5
CDR3nt: TGCAGCGTCACTACAGGGAATATGAACACTGAAGCTTTCTTT; CDR3aa: CSVTTGNMNTEAFF; j_gene: TRBJ1-1; abundance: -; d_gene: -; v_gene: TRBV29-1
CDR3nt: TGTGCCAGCAGCTCCGGGACGACGAGAGCCCGACTTTCACCCCTCCACTTT; CDR3aa: CASSSGTTRARLSPLHF; j_gene: TRBJ1-6; abundance: few; d_gene: -; v_gene: TRBV7-6
CDR3nt: TGTGCCACCAGCAGGGAACAGGGGAACTATGGCTACACCTTC; CDR3aa: CATSREQGNYGYTF; j_gene: TRBJ1-2; abundance: -; d_gene: TRBD1; v_gene: TRBV15
CDR3nt: TGTGCCACCAGCCCAACGACAGGTGAGGGCTACAATGAGCAGTTCTTC; CDR3aa: CATSPTTGEGYNEQFF; j_gene: TRBJ2-1; abundance: -; d_gene: -; v_gene: TRBV15
CDR3nt: TGTGCCAGCAGCTTAGTATATCGCGGGGGGAGCACAGATACGCAGTATTTT; CDR3aa: CASSLVYRGGSTDTQYF; j_gene: TRBJ2-3; abundance: -; d_gene: TRBD2; v_gene: TRBV11-2
CDR3nt: TGCAGCGTTGACCTACAGGGGGCGAACACTGAAGCTTTCTTT; CDR3aa: CSVDLQGANTEAFF; j_gene: TRBJ1-1; abundance: few; d_gene: TRBD1; v_gene: TRBV29-1
CDR3nt: TGTGCCAGCAGAAAAACGGGGATCAGGCAGCCCCAGCATTTT; CDR3aa: CASRKTGIRQPQHF; j_gene: TRBJ1-5; abundance: -; d_gene: -; v_gene: TRBV27
CDR3nt: TGTGCCAGCCGCCGACAGGGGGCCGACGAGCAGTACTTC; CDR3aa: CASRRQGADEQYF; j_gene: TRBJ2-7; abundance: few; d_gene: TRBD1; v_gene: TRBV6-1
CDR3nt: TGTGCCAGCAGTTACGATCGGGGGTTAGCTCCGGCCCAGTACTTC; CDR3aa: CASSYDRGLAPAQYF; j_gene: TRBJ2-5; abundance: once; d_gene: -; v_gene: TRBV6-5
CDR3nt: TGCAGCGTTGAGAAGGGACAGGGGTATGGCTACACCTTC; CDR3aa: CSVEKGQGYGYTF; j_gene: TRBJ1-2; abundance: -; d_gene: TRBD1; v_gene: TRBV29-1